One sample yielded the 10 T cell receptor beta chains listed below, sequenced in a study of blood T cell repertoires in COVID-19. TCRdb keeps only in-frame clones here, not all; method: immunoSEQ multiplex PCR. This sample has a few hundred thousand clones; approximately 89% occur once, and the top ten carry almost 9.5%. The sequenced sample was PBMCs or T cells enriched from blood (not recorded which). These receptor sequences come from a woman in her twenties or thirties who had recovered from COVID-19.

This clone has only one observation. The genes are TRBV7-2 and TRBJ2-5; 8 bases align to TRBD2. The CDR3 length is 15 residues. Per the germline V gene, CDR1 is SGHTA and CDR2 is FQGNSA. V trimming: 5 bases; J trimming: 5 bases; junction bases outside the gene matches: 10. The CDR3 DNA reads as TGTGCCAGCAGCCCACGGGGGGGGACCCGGGAGACCCAGTACTTC. Translated, it gives CASSPRGGTRETQYF.

V and J are TRBV9 and TRBJ2-1; 9 bases agree with TRBD2. V dropped 2 bases and J dropped 8; count of bases not matched to a gene: 26. Germline CDR1 SGDLS, CDR2 YYNGEE. This CDR3 is built from 21 residues. CDR3 sequence: CASSVGGAGQLLAGLKDEQFF. The CDR3 DNA sequence: TGTGCCAGCAGCGTGGGGGGGGCAGGCCAACTACTAGCGGGCCTAAAGGATGAGCAGTTCTTC.

Here the CDR3 reads CASSFSGKRTETQYF. In nucleotides, the CDR3 is TGTGCCAGCAGTTTTAGCGGAAAAAGGACGGAGACCCAGTACTTC. The J gene is TRBJ2-5, the V gene TRBV28; D might be TRBD2 (6 bases). The germline gives CDR1 MDHEN, CDR2 SYDVKM. Trimming removed 3 bases from V and 5 bases from J, with 16 bases in between. The CDR3 runs to 15 residues.

The chain combines TRBV19 with TRBJ1-1, with D unclear. The CDR3 has 15 amino acids. Germline CDR1 and CDR2: LNHDA and SQIVND (reference sequence). V was clipped by 3 bases and J by 4 bases, with 15 bases between them. The CDR3 reads CASSMEVISGTEAFF. Written as DNA, the CDR3 is TGTGCCAGTAGTATGGAGGTGATTTCGGGCACTGAAGCTTTCTTT.

The genes are TRBV18 and TRBJ2-7; TRBD2 matches 8 bases. Trimming took 4 bases from V and 4 from J; bases not matched to a gene: 3. The CDR3 covers 13 residues. CDR1 is KGHSH and CDR2 is LQKENI in the germline V gene. The CDR3 nucleotides are TGTGCCAGCTCACTGGGGACTAGTTACGAGCAGTACTTC. It encodes CASSLGTSYEQYF.

The chain carries TRBV5-1 and TRBJ2-5; TRBD1 matches at 8 bases. This CDR3 spans 16 amino acids. Germline V gene data show CDR1 as SGHRS and CDR2 as YFSETQ. The ends lost 1 base at V and 2 bases at J; junction bases unmatched: 7. The CDR3, as DNA: TGCGCCAGCAGCTTGACACAGGGGGGCCCTCAAGAGACCCAGTACTTC. This encodes CASSLTQGGPQETQYF.

V usage is TRBV6-1 and J usage is TRBJ2-7, with TRBD2 matching 7 bases. After removal of 1 base from V and 4 bases from J, the junction contained 7 bases not matched to a gene. The germline gives CDR1 MNHNS, CDR2 SASEGT. The CDR3 contains 15 residues. The CDR3 DNA reads TGTGCCAGCAGTGAAGACGGGGGAGGGTGGTACGAGCAGTACTTC. Residues: CASSEDGGGWYEQYF.

CDR3 DNA: TGTGCCAGCAGTTTGTCGGGCCTGAACGGGGATGAGCAGTTCTTC. Encoded protein: CASSLSGLNGDEQFF. The V call is TRBV28, the J call TRBJ2-1; possible D gene TRBD2, 5 bases. The CDR3 is made up of 15 amino acids. CDR1 MDHEN and CDR2 SYDVKM come from the germline V gene. V gave up 3 bases and J gave up 8 bases, with 17 bases separating them.

The J gene is TRBJ2-2, the V gene TRBV18; 12 bases map to TRBD2. With 3 bases clipped from V and 6 bases from J, the junction kept 5 bases outside the gene matches. Germline loops: CDR1 KGHSH, CDR2 LQKENI. The CDR3 is 16 amino acids. CDR3 sequence reads: CASSPRLAGDSGELFF. CDR3 DNA sequence: TGTGCCAGCTCACCCCGACTAGCGGGAGATTCCGGGGAGCTGTTTTTT.

This clone was observed a handful of times. This chain links TRBV3-1 (or the pseudogene TRBV3-2) with TRBJ1-5; D ambiguous. This CDR3 spans 13 amino acids. Germline lookup yields CDR1 LGHDT and CDR2 YNNKEL (reference sequence). Trimming took off 0 bases at V and 7 bases at J, with 7 bases between the two ends. The CDR3 nucleotides are TGTGCCAGCAGCCAAGATCGCGAGCAGCCCCAGCATTTT. Residues: CASSQDREQPQHF.